This TCR beta chain was retrieved from a study of OX40 agonist ivuxolimab in advanced cancers. The study, taken as a whole, reports: Certain nonresponders likewise exhibited a low normalized T-cell clonal expansion. The study observed clonal expansion of CD4+ and CD8+ blood T cells by week 6 at 0.1 to 3.0 mg/kg.

The assay was immunoSEQ multiplex PCR, and TCRdb's table has in-frame clones only and misses some. The profile shows roughly 26,000 clones, around 90% of them singletons. As to this clone: Its antigen is not identified.

CDR1 MNHNS and CDR2 SASEGT come from the germline V gene. The V end lost 3 bases, the J end lost 3 bases, and 11 bases lay between the germline ends. This CDR3 contains 15 residues. Patients with autoimmune history or systemic immunosuppression were excluded. This rearrangement joins TRBV6-1 to TRBJ2-2; possibly TRBD1 for D (6 bases). Sample: CD4+ or CD8+ T cells sorted from blood, taken in a trial of the OX40 agonist ivuxolimab. The clonotype originates from an adult with an advanced solid tumor such as melanoma, head and neck, liver or kidney cancer. CDR3 sequence (DNA): TGTGCCAGCAGTGAGCAGGGGACCTACACCGGGGAGCTGTTTTTT. Encoded protein: CASSEQGTYTGELFF.